This T cell receptor (beta chain) was identified during a study of blood T cell repertoires in COVID-19. Overall study context: PBMCs, B-cell-depleted T cells, or T cells were the source of the cDNA or gDNA that made up the material.

Methods used by the authors: How many nucleated cells were present was estimated from reference gene primer amplification. Repertoires were generated with immunoSEQ multiplex PCR, while TCRdb's copy carries only in-frame clones and drops some. V and J calls and clone size are those listed in that table; D and trimming were worked out from the DNA. The repertoire includes approximately 180,000 clones, approximately 87% of them detected once, and roughly 2.5% sits in the top ten. The specimen was peripheral blood. The origin of this receptor is a man between 40 and 49 years old with active or convalescent COVID-19.

For the CDR3, the DNA is TGTGCCAGCAGTGACGTAAGGGGGCCTCAGCCCCAGCATTTT. It encodes CASSDVRGPQPQHF. The V and J genes are TRBV6-1 and TRBJ1-5; TRBD1 matches 7 bases. Trimming cost V 3 bases and J 6 bases; bases outside gene matches: 5. CDR1 and CDR2 from the germline V gene are MNHNS and SASEGT. The CDR3 loop spans 14 amino acids.